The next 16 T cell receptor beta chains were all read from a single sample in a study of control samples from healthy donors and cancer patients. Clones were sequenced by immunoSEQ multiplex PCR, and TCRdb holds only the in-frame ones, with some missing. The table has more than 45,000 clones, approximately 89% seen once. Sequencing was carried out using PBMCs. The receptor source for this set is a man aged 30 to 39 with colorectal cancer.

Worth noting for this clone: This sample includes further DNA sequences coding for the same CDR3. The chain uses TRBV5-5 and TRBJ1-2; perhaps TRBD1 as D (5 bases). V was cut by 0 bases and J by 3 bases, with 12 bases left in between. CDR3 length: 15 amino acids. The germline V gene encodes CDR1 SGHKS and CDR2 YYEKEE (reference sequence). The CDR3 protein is CASSLGPRGDYGYTF. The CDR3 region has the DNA TGTGCCAGCAGCTTGGGGCCTCGGGGGGACTATGGCTACACCTTC.

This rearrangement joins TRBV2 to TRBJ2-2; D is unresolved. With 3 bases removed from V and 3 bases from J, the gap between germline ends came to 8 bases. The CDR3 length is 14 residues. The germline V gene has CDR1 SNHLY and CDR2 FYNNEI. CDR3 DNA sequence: TGTGCCAGCAGTGATTCGACACACACCGGGGAGCTGTTTTTT. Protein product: CASSDSTHTGELFF.

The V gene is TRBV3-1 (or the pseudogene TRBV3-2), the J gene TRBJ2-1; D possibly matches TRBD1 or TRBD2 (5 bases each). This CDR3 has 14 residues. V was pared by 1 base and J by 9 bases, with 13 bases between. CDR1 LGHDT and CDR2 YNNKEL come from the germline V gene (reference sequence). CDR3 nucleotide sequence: TGTGCCAGCAGCCAAGGTAGAAGTGGGGGTGAGCAGTTCTTC. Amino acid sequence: CASSQGRSGGEQFF.

CDR3 sequence (DNA): TGTGCCTGGAGTCCCGGTCTTGCGGGACAGGTGTTTTGGGAGCAGTACTTC. It codes for CAWSPGLAGQVFWEQYF. This chain links TRBV30 with TRBJ2-7; 8 bases fit TRBD1. Germline CDR1 reads GTSNPN; CDR2 reads SVGIG (reference sequence). V lost 2 bases, J lost 7 bases, and 19 bases stayed unmatched. CDR3 length: 17 residues.

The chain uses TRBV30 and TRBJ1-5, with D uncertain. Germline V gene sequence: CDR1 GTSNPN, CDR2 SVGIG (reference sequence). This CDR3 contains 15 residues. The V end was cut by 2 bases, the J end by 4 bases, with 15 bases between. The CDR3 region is CAWSLSGQLNQPQHF. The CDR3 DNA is TGTGCCTGGAGTCTTAGCGGCCAGCTAAATCAGCCCCAGCATTTT.

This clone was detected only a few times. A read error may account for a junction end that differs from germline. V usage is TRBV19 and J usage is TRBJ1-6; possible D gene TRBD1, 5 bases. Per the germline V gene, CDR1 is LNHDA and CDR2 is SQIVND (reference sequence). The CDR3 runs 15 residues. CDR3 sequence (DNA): TGTGCCAGTACACCATCCGGGACCTATTATTCACCCCTCCACTTT. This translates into CASTPSGTYYSPLHF.

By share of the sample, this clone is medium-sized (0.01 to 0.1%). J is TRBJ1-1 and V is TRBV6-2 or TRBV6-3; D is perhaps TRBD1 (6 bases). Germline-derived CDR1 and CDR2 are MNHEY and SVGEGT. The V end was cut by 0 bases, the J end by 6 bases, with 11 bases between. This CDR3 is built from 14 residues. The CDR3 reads CASSYSREGAEAFF. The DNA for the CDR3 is TGTGCCAGCAGTTACTCGCGGGAGGGGGCTGAAGCTTTCTTT.

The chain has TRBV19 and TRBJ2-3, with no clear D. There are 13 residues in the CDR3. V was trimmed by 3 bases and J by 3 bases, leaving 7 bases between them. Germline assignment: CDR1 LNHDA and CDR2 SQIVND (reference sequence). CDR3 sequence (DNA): TGTGCCAGTAGTATTGATGAGACAGATACGCAGTATTTT. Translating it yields CASSIDETDTQYF.

The CDR3 DNA follows: TGCAGCGCCGCGGTGACTGGAAACACCATATATTTT. It specifies CSAAVTGNTIYF. The V and J genes are TRBV29-1 and TRBJ1-3; no firm D call. This CDR3 is built from 12 residues. Trimming removed 7 bases at V and 2 bases at J, with 9 bases between. Germline CDR1 SQVTM, CDR2 ANQGSEA.

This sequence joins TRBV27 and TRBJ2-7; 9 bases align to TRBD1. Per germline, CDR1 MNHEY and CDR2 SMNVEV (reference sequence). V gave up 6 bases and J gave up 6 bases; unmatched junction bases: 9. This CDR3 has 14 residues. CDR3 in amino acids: CASSIIQGAGEQYF. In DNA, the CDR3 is TGTGCCAGCAGCATTATACAGGGGGCGGGCGAGCAGTACTTC.

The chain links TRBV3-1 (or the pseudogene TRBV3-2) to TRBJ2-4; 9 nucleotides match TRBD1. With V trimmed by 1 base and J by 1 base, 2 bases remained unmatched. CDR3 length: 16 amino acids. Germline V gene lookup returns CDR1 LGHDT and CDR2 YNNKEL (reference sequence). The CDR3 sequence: CASSQVDRGAKNIQYF. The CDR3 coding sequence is TGTGCCAGCAGCCAAGTGGACAGGGGTGCCAAAAACATTCAGTACTTC.

The CDR3 reads CASSVPGVRTEAFF. Here the CDR3 DNA reads TGTGCCAGCAGTGTGCCAGGGGTGCGCACTGAAGCTTTCTTT. This chain joins TRBV2 and TRBJ1-1; D might be TRBD1 (6 bases). Germline V lookup: CDR1 SNHLY, CDR2 FYNNEI. Trimming took 4 bases from V and 4 from J, leaving 13 bases between them. CDR3 size: 14 residues. Combining the CDR3 with reference TRBV2 and TRBJ1-1 gives the whole variable domain EPEVTQTPSHQVTQMGQEVILRCVPISNHLYFYWYRQILGQKVEFLVSFYNNEISEKSEIFDDQFSVERPDGSNFTLKIRSTKLEDSAMYFCASSVPGVRTEAFFGQGTRLTVV.

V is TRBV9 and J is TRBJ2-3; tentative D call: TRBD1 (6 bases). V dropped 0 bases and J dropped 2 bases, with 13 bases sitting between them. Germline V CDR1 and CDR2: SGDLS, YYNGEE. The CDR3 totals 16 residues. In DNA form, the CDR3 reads TGTGCCAGCAGCGTAGCCACAGGGCGAAACACAGATACGCAGTATTTT. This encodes CASSVATGRNTDTQYF.

The CDR3 DNA follows: TGTGCCAGCAGCCCCCGGGCAGGGAGAGGAAGCATAGAGACCCAGTACTTC. Its protein is CASSPRAGRGSIETQYF. The chain recombines TRBV9 with TRBJ2-5, with D perhaps assigned TRBD1 or TRBD2 (5 bases each). In germline, CDR1 is SGDLS, CDR2 YYNGEE. The V and J ends lost 4 bases and 4 bases respectively, with 23 bases between them. There are 17 residues in the CDR3.

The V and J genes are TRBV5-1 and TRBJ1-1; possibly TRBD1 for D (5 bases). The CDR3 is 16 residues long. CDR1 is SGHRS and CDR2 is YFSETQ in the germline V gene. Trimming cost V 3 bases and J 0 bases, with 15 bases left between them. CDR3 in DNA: TGCGCCAGCAGCTCGCGGAAGGGGCCGATGAACACTGAAGCTTTCTTT. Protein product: CASSSRKGPMNTEAFF. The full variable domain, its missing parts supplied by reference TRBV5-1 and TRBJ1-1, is KAGVTQTPRYLIKTRGQQVTLSCSPISGHRSVSWYQQTPGQGLQFLFEYFSETQRNKGNFPGRFSGRQFSNSRSEMNVSTLELGDSALYLCASSSRKGPMNTEAFFGQGTRLTVV.

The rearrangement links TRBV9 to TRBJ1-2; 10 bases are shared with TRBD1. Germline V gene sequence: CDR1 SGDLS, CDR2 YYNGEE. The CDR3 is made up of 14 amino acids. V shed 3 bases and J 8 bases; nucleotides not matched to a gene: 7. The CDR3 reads CASSETGGAGGYTF. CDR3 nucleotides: TGTGCCAGCAGCGAGACAGGGGGCGCGGGGGGCTACACCTTC.